Described below is a single TCR beta chain sequence and its context. What antigen it recognizes has not been identified. Within one base of it there is no much larger clone, and no base qualities were kept. The library was produced with RT-PCR. Sequenced on an Illumina HiSeq 2500. The raw public reads went through TCRdb reprocessing: fastp at Q25, MiXCR clone calling, in-frame beta chains kept. Each CDR3 protein appears once, grouped with its most common genes and DNA. In all, the sample holds about 530,000 distinct CDR3 sequences, and 12% of those were seen once. The top ten hold about a tenth of the sample. This sample is drawn from a study of response to subunit inactivated influenza vaccine (dated by TCRdb to the late 2010s). Context from the whole study: To follow how T cells responded to a trivalent subunit inactivated influenza vaccine, the researchers relied on deep quantitative profiling of the T cell receptor repertoire.

The germline ends are 17 bases apart after V is trimmed by 7 bases and J by 7 bases. In the germline V gene, CDR1 corresponds to SGHRS and CDR2 to YFSETQ. Measured from the cysteine to the phenylalanine, the CDR3 is 13 residues long. Of all the DNA, just the CDR3 is kept, 39 bases in frame from base 1. On the study overall, not on this receptor specifically: The authors proposed that each seasonal influenza vaccination may bring in only a limited number of new T cells.

The sample in question was PBMCs from blood, obtained on the day of vaccination. The receptor chain draws on TRBV5-1 and TRBJ1-2; the D gene cannot be resolved reliably. This clonotype was obtained from a man aged 50 or older who received an inactivated influenza vaccine. Donor details come from another sample of the same person, matched by shared clones. The DNA reads TGCGCCAGCCGAGTAGATGATTCCGCTGGCTACACCTTC. It translates as CASRVDDSAGYTF.